Presented here are 20 T cell receptor beta chains from one specimen sequenced in a study of blood T cell repertoires in COVID-19. Sequencing was performed with immunoSEQ multiplex PCR; in TCRdb, only in-frame clones are kept and a portion is missing. The sample includes 60,000 or so clones, 65% to 85% seen only once; the top ten take less than 30%. Material: peripheral blood. The receptors here all came from a human donor in a cohort sampled during active COVID-19.

This sequence joins TRBV20-1 and TRBJ2-3; tentative D call: TRBD2 (6 bases). CDR3 length: 14 amino acids. The ends were cut back, 5 bases at V and 1 base at J, with 13 bases in the middle. CDR1 and CDR2 (germline): DFQATT, SNEGSKA (reference sequence). CDR3 sequence reads: CSAGGLLGTDTQYF. The CDR3 nucleotides read TGCAGTGCTGGTGGACTATTAGGCACAGATACGCAGTATTTT.

Concerning this clone: The sample holds other DNA sequences that translate to the same CDR3. The rearrangement links TRBV5-4 to TRBJ2-6; 7 nucleotides match TRBD2. Germline V lookup: CDR1 SGHNT, CDR2 YYREEE (reference sequence). This CDR3 has 16 amino acids. The V gene end was trimmed by 0 bases and the J gene end by 3 bases; junction bases not matched to a gene: 3. The CDR3 protein is CASSLGGSGGANVLTF. CDR3 bases: TGTGCCAGCAGCTTGGGCGGGAGTGGTGGGGCCAACGTCCTGACTTTC.

The chain carries TRBV30 and TRBJ1-2, with D perhaps matching TRBD1 (5 bases). Germline-derived CDR1 and CDR2 are GTSNPN and SVGIG (reference sequence). The CDR3 is 12 amino acids. V lost 0 bases and J 7 bases, leaving 9 bases between the germline ends. This chain's CDR3 is CAWSVGGAGYTF. The DNA for the CDR3 is TGTGCCTGGAGTGTAGGAGGGGCTGGCTACACCTTC. The variable domain in full, completed from reference TRBV30 and TRBJ1-2, reads SQTIHQWPATLVQPVGSPLSLECTVEGTSNPNLYWYRQAAGRGLQLLFYSVGIGQISSEVPQNLSASRPQDRQFILSSKKLLLSDSGFYLCAWSVGGAGYTFGSGTRLTVV.

A few counts support this clone. The rearrangement uses TRBV25-1 and TRBJ1-1, with D maybe TRBD1 (6 bases). The CDR3 runs 17 residues. Germline CDR1 reads MGHDK; CDR2 reads SYGVNS. The V and J ends lost 3 bases and 2 bases respectively, with 19 bases between them. CDR3 loop: CASSDAMVGQFNTEAFF. Here the CDR3 DNA reads TGTGCCAGCAGTGACGCTATGGTAGGACAGTTCAACACTGAAGCTTTCTTT.

The table lists this clone with a count of one. This chain connects TRBV20-1 to TRBJ1-2; a possible D gene is TRBD1 (6 bases). CDR1 is DFQATT, CDR2 SNEGSKA, per germline (reference sequence). V lost 7 bases and J 3 bases, leaving 9 bases between the germline ends. The CDR3 spans 11 residues. For the CDR3, the DNA is TGCAGTGTGGGGGCGGACTATGGCTACACCTTC. Protein sequence: CSVGADYGYTF.

This chain uses TRBV6-2 or TRBV6-3 with TRBJ1-1, with a weak D call TRBD1 (6 bases). The CDR3 totals 18 residues. Germline lookup yields CDR1 MNHEY and CDR2 SVGEGT. Trimming shortened V by 2 bases and J by 1 base, and 20 bases separated the two germline ends. The CDR3 reads CASSYRPLTGQGNTEAFF. CDR3 nucleotide sequence: TGTGCCAGCAGTTACAGGCCCTTGACAGGACAAGGGAACACTGAAGCTTTCTTT.

Here the CDR3 DNA reads TGTGCCAGCAGTTTAGTAGTCTTATATGAGCAGTTCTTC. Translation: CASSLVVLYEQFF. The gene calls are TRBV12-3 or TRBV12-4 and TRBJ2-1; D is unresolved. Trimming took off 1 base at V and 8 bases at J, with 9 bases between the two ends. The CDR3 sequence is 13 residues long.

This clone was recorded once. The chain joins TRBV10-3 to TRBJ1-1, with 9 nucleotides matching TRBD1. CDR1 and CDR2 from the germline V gene are ENHRY and SYGVKD. Trimming took 4 bases from V and 9 from J; bases not matched to a gene: 3. The CDR3 has 12 amino acids. The CDR3 is CAISATGGKAFF. In DNA form, the CDR3 reads TGTGCCATCAGTGCCACAGGGGGCAAAGCTTTCTTT.

The chain links TRBV30 to TRBJ1-1, with D possibly TRBD1 on 5 matching bases. Germline V gives CDR1 GTSNPN, CDR2 SVGIG (reference sequence). Trimming cost V 3 bases and J 10 bases, with 18 bases left between them. This CDR3 comprises 13 residues. CDR3: CAWSIIPGGAAFF. The DNA of the CDR3 is TGTGCCTGGAGCATAATACCGGGGGGTGCAGCTTTCTTT.

This chain connects TRBV5-1 to TRBJ2-6, with 7 bases that match TRBD1. Germline CDR1 SGHRS, CDR2 YFSETQ. Trimming cost V 7 bases and J 0 bases; bases outside gene matches: 13. The CDR3 is 18 amino acids. The CDR3 reads CASAPGTAISSGANVLTF. The CDR3 DNA reads as TGCGCCAGCGCACCCGGGACAGCCATAAGCTCTGGGGCCAACGTCCTGACTTTC.

The V gene is TRBV19, the J gene TRBJ2-1; TRBD2 matches 10 bases. The CDR3 covers 15 residues. Germline V lookup: CDR1 LNHDA, CDR2 SQIVND (reference sequence). Trimming at V came to 3 bases and at J to 8 bases, leaving 7 bases not matched to a gene. The CDR3 is CASSMSGRASDEQFF. Here the CDR3 DNA reads TGTGCCAGTAGTATGAGCGGGAGGGCCTCGGATGAGCAGTTCTTC.

The chain combines TRBV19 with TRBJ2-4, with 11 bases aligning to TRBD2. CDR1 is LNHDA, CDR2 SQIVND, per germline (reference sequence). The CDR3 covers 20 residues. V lost 6 bases, J lost 5 bases, and 21 bases stayed unmatched. DNA for the CDR3: TGTGCCAGTAGCCTACAAAGTCCCGGACTAGCGGGTGGGGCCCAAAACATTCAGTACTTC. Encoded protein: CASSLQSPGLAGGAQNIQYF.

The V gene is TRBV9, the J gene TRBJ2-3, with TRBD2 matching 12 bases. Trimming took 0 bases from V and 4 from J; bases not matched to a gene: 6. The CDR3 runs to 17 residues. The germline gives CDR1 SGDLS, CDR2 YYNGEE. The CDR3, as DNA: TGTGCCAGCAGCGTAGGGACTAGCGGGGATCAATCAGATACGCAGTATTTT. Its translation is CASSVGTSGDQSDTQYF.

This clone was detected only a few times. The same CDR3 arises from other DNA sequences in this sample as well. The chain employs TRBV5-1 and TRBJ1-2; D is uncertain. Between the trimmed V and J ends, which lost 0 bases and 0 bases, there was a span of 6 bases. The CDR3 runs to 14 residues. Germline V gene lookup returns CDR1 SGHRS and CDR2 YFSETQ. The CDR3 nucleotides read TGCGCCAGCAGCTTGGAGAGTCCTAACTATGGCTACACCTTC. It is translated as CASSLESPNYGYTF.

This clone has only one observation. The rearrangement joins TRBV15 to TRBJ1-2, with no clear D. In germline, CDR1 is LNHNV, CDR2 YYDKDF (reference sequence). There are 16 residues in the CDR3. V lost 5 bases and J lost 5, with 21 bases in between. CDR3 in amino acids: CATSPRTDGGRYGYTF. The CDR3 nucleotides read TGTGCCACCAGCCCCAGGACGGACGGAGGAAGGTATGGCTACACCTTC.

J is TRBJ2-5 and V is TRBV9; D not resolved. CDR3 length: 13 amino acids. V was cut by 0 bases and J by 2 bases, with 5 bases left in between. CDR1 SGDLS and CDR2 YYNGEE come from the germline V gene. The CDR3 protein is CASSVGPQETQYF. The CDR3 DNA follows: TGTGCCAGCAGCGTAGGGCCGCAAGAGACCCAGTACTTC.

The chain recombines TRBV5-6 with TRBJ2-3; no clear D gene. Germline V CDR1 and CDR2: SGHDT, YYEEEE. Deletions cut 2 bases from V and 5 bases from J, with 3 bases between. The CDR3 is 11 residues long. The CDR3 spells CASSFGDTQYF. The CDR3 nucleotides read TGTGCCAGCAGCTTCGGAGATACGCAGTATTTT. Full variable domain (outside the CDR3, taken from reference TRBV5-6 and TRBJ2-3): DAGVTQSPTHLIKTRGQQVTLRCSPKSGHDTVSWYQQALGQGPQFIFQYYEEEERQRGNFPDRFSGHQFPNYSSELNVNALLLGDSALYLCASSFGDTQYFGPGTRLTVL.

This clone was counted a few times. The rearrangement links TRBV15 to TRBJ2-1; D remains unclear. The V end was cut by 5 bases, the J end by 0 bases, with 11 bases between. This CDR3 contains 15 residues. Germline CDR1 LNHNV, CDR2 YYDKDF (reference sequence). The chain's CDR3 is CATSAALSSYNEQFF. The CDR3 DNA reads as TGTGCCACCAGCGCGGCGTTAAGCTCCTACAATGAGCAGTTCTTC.

V is TRBV20-1 and J is TRBJ1-6; D gene uncertain. V was pared by 3 bases and J by 7 bases, with 7 bases between. This CDR3 comprises 12 residues. Germline CDR1 DFQATT, CDR2 SNEGSKA (reference sequence). The CDR3 DNA follows: TGCAGTGCTAGTCTGTTGAATTCACCCCTCCACTTT. As protein: CSASLLNSPLHF.

The rearrangement joins TRBV2 to TRBJ1-2; TRBD1 agrees at 11 bases. Germline V CDR1 and CDR2: SNHLY, FYNNEI. Trimming took 4 bases from V and 4 from J; bases not matched to a gene: 11. This CDR3 comprises 17 residues. CDR3 bases: TGTGCCAGCAGTGCGATTCGGACAGGGGGCCGAGGCTATGGCTACACCTTC. Translating gives CASSAIRTGGRGYGYTF. The complete variable domain, with remaining parts taken from reference TRBV2 and TRBJ1-2, reads EPEVTQTPSHQVTQMGQEVILRCVPISNHLYFYWYRQILGQKVEFLVSFYNNEISEKSEIFDDQFSVERPDGSNFTLKIRSTKLEDSAMYFCASSAIRTGGRGYGYTFGSGTRLTVV.